Here is one T cell receptor (beta chain) with its context. The V end lost 8 bases, the J end lost 4 bases, and 12 bases lay between the germline ends. CDR3 length: 13 residues. This entry belongs to a study of T-cell memory formation after mild COVID-19. TCRdb re-called the 5' RACE reads with MiXCR, one entry per CDR3 protein. Of 150,000 to 200,000 distinct CDR3 sequences listed, more than 9% are singletons. The TCR sequence derives from a man aged 18 to 29 who had mild COVID-19 (a few samples of this study predate the infection). Cell type and time point are not known. The genes are TRBV12-3 or TRBV12-4 and TRBJ1-3, with D possibly TRBD1 on 6 matching bases. Sequencing was carried out using PBMCs or a T cell subset sorted from them (not recorded which). Written as DNA, the CDR3 is TGTGCCAGCCGAATCAGGGGCGGAAACACCATATATTTT. This codes for CASRIRGGNTIYF.